These 28 T cell receptor beta chains share one sample of origin, sequenced in a study of blood T cell repertoires in COVID-19. The table came from immunoSEQ multiplex PCR; TCRdb's copy has only in-frame clones and leaves some out. This table holds roughly 380,000 clones, 85% found once. The sequencing sample was made of peripheral blood. These receptor sequences come from a woman under 30 with acute or convalescent COVID-19.

This clone was recorded only once. The V call is TRBV11-3, the J call TRBJ1-5; D ambiguous. Trimming removed 4 bases at V and 7 bases at J, with 11 bases between. From germline, CDR1 is SGHNT and CDR2 YENEEA. The CDR3 is 13 amino acids. The chain's CDR3 is CASSSRSGQPQHF. For the CDR3, the DNA is TGTGCCAGCAGCTCCCGGAGTGGACAGCCCCAGCATTTT.

This sequence joins TRBV9 and TRBJ1-2, with 7 bases fitting TRBD1. V gave up 3 bases and J gave up 6 bases; unmatched junction bases: 5. This CDR3 comprises 13 residues. From germline, CDR1 is SGDLS and CDR2 YYNGEE. The CDR3 sequence: CASSGQGRHGYTF. The CDR3 DNA follows: TGTGCCAGCAGCGGACAGGGTCGGCATGGCTACACCTTC.

The V gene is TRBV5-1, the J gene TRBJ2-1; 10 nucleotides agree with TRBD1. The CDR3 spans 16 residues. The germline CDR1 and CDR2 sequences are SGHRS and YFSETQ. J was trimmed by 8 bases and V by 0 bases; bases with no gene match: 8. CDR3 in DNA: TGCGCCAGCAGCTTGGGGACAGGGGGGCTCGTGGATGAGCAGTTCTTC. It is translated as CASSLGTGGLVDEQFF.

The CDR3 loop reads CASTHNTGKYQPQHF. CDR3 bases: TGTGCCAGTACCCACAATACAGGGAAATATCAGCCCCAGCATTTT. V and J are TRBV19 and TRBJ1-5; TRBD1 is a possible D gene (6 bases). V lost 7 bases, J lost 5 bases, and 18 bases lay in between. Germline V lookup: CDR1 LNHDA, CDR2 SQIVND (reference sequence). The CDR3 has 15 residues.

V is TRBV27 and J is TRBJ2-3, with 9 positions matching TRBD2. CDR1 is MNHEY and CDR2 is SMNVEV in the germline V gene (reference sequence). There are 16 residues in the CDR3. V gave up 0 bases and J gave up 2 bases; unmatched junction bases: 3. The CDR3 is CASSLSPSGVTDTQYF. CDR3 nucleotide sequence: TGTGCCAGCAGTTTATCGCCTAGCGGGGTCACAGATACGCAGTATTTT.

The V call is TRBV5-6, the J call TRBJ1-2; 7 bases match TRBD1. CDR1 is SGHDT, CDR2 YYEEEE, per germline. CDR3 length: 12 residues. V gave up 4 bases and J gave up 8 bases; unmatched junction bases: 5. The CDR3: CASSVDRVGYTF. CDR3 sequence (DNA): TGTGCCAGCAGCGTCGACAGGGTCGGCTACACCTTC. Supplemented by reference TRBV5-6 and TRBJ1-2, the full variable domain reads DAGVTQSPTHLIKTRGQQVTLRCSPKSGHDTVSWYQQALGQGPQFIFQYYEEEERQRGNFPDRFSGHQFPNYSSELNVNALLLGDSALYLCASSVDRVGYTFGSGTRLTVV.

This chain uses TRBV5-5 with TRBJ1-2; D gene uncertain. The germline V gene encodes CDR1 SGHKS and CDR2 YYEKEE (reference sequence). The CDR3 spans 13 residues. Trimming stripped 4 bases from V and 4 bases from J, with 11 bases between. The CDR3 DNA sequence: TGTGCCAGCAGCCAAAGAGGAAGCTATGGCTACACCTTC. Its translation is CASSQRGSYGYTF.

This chain joins TRBV9 and TRBJ2-3, with D possibly being TRBD2 (6 bases). Trimming left V 2 bases short and J 2 bases short, with 15 bases between. Per germline, CDR1 SGDLS and CDR2 YYNGEE. This CDR3 has 16 amino acids. The CDR3 protein is CASSVDSGGYTDTQYF. CDR3 sequence (DNA): TGTGCCAGCAGCGTTGATAGCGGAGGCTACACAGATACGCAGTATTTT.

The rearrangement links TRBV19 to TRBJ1-4; D ambiguous. The CDR3 consists of 13 residues. The germline V gene has CDR1 LNHDA and CDR2 SQIVND (reference sequence). V dropped 4 bases and J dropped 8 bases, with 11 bases sitting between them. In DNA form, the CDR3 reads TGTGCCAGTAGTAGTTGGGAGAAGGAAAAACTGTTTTTT. This sequence encodes CASSSWEKEKLFF.

The chain's CDR3 is CASSPGQGGDTGELFF. The CDR3 bases are TGTGCCAGCAGTCCAGGACAGGGTGGAGACACCGGGGAGCTGTTTTTT. The rearrangement links TRBV7-9 to TRBJ2-2, with 8 bases aligning to TRBD1. The CDR3 runs 16 residues. With 6 bases clipped from V and 3 bases from J, the junction kept 9 bases outside the gene matches. In germline, CDR1 is SEHNR, CDR2 FQNEAQ (reference sequence).

This rearrangement joins TRBV29-1 to TRBJ1-5; D ambiguous. The ends were cut back, 4 bases at V and 1 base at J, with 8 bases in the middle. Per germline, CDR1 SQVTM and CDR2 ANQGSEA. The CDR3 has 13 residues. CDR3 sequence reads: CSVGDISNQPQHF. The CDR3 region has the DNA TGCAGCGTTGGCGATATAAGCAATCAGCCCCAGCATTTT.

As DNA, the CDR3 is TGTGCCAGCAGCTTGACTAGCGCGGTTTACACAGATACGCAGTATTTT. It codes for CASSLTSAVYTDTQYF. The rearrangement joins TRBV5-8 to TRBJ2-3; 7 bases agree with TRBD2. Germline CDR1 SGHTS, CDR2 YDEGEE. V was clipped by 1 base and J by 2 bases; unmatched bases: 7. This CDR3 contains 16 residues.

V is TRBV10-2 and J is TRBJ2-7; 11 nucleotides line up with TRBD2. The V gene's germline CDR1 is WSHSY and CDR2 SAAADI. Trimming at V came to 2 bases and at J to 5 bases, leaving 11 bases not matched to a gene. The CDR3 extends over 17 amino acids. CDR3 nucleotide sequence: TGCGCCAGCAGTGAGGAACTAGCGGGAGTTGTATGGGACGAGCAGTACTTC. It yields the protein CASSEELAGVVWDEQYF.

This clone was counted a single time. CDR3: CASSYQPQHF. The CDR3 DNA reads TGTGCCAGCAGCTATCAGCCCCAGCATTTT. J is TRBJ1-5 and V is TRBV6-5, with D unresolved. V lost 6 bases, J lost 5 bases, and 2 bases lay in between. The CDR3 length is 10 residues. Germline CDR1 reads MNHEY; CDR2 reads SVGAGI.

The chain joins TRBV14 to TRBJ2-7, with TRBD1 matching over 8 bases. J gave up 13 bases and V 4 bases, and 9 bases lay outside the gene matches. CDR1 and CDR2 (germline): SGHDN, FVKESK. The CDR3 covers 12 residues. CDR3 protein: CASSPSGGYQYF. Here the CDR3 DNA reads TGTGCCAGCAGCCCATCAGGGGGCTACCAATACTTC.

The chain employs TRBV5-4 and TRBJ2-5, with 8 nucleotides matching TRBD1. With V trimmed by 4 bases and J by 5 bases, 13 bases remained unmatched. This CDR3 has 16 residues. Germline values: CDR1 SGHNT, CDR2 YYREEE (reference sequence). CDR3 sequence reads: CASSLRRTGMGETQYF. CDR3 in DNA: TGTGCCAGCAGCCTTAGAAGGACAGGGATGGGTGAGACCCAGTACTTC.

The chain joins TRBV5-1 to TRBJ1-1, with 8 bases aligning to TRBD1. The V gene end was trimmed by 2 bases and the J gene end by 0 bases; junction bases not matched to a gene: 3. Germline values: CDR1 SGHRS, CDR2 YFSETQ. The CDR3 covers 15 residues. CDR3 bases: TGCGCCAGCAGCTTCGCGGACAGGGTGAACACTGAAGCTTTCTTT. As protein: CASSFADRVNTEAFF.

The chain couples TRBV30 to TRBJ1-2, with D perhaps matching TRBD1 (6 bases). The CDR3 extends over 14 amino acids. Looked up from germline, CDR1 is GTSNPN and CDR2 is SVGIG (reference sequence). With 3 bases removed from V and 4 bases from J, the gap between germline ends came to 15 bases. For the CDR3, the DNA is TGTGCCTGGAGGCCAGGGGAGTTGGGCTATGGCTACACCTTC. It specifies CAWRPGELGYGYTF.

The chain is built from TRBV19 and TRBJ1-1; maybe TRBD1 (5 bases). V was cut by 3 bases and J by 6 bases, with 11 bases left in between. In germline, CDR1 is LNHDA, CDR2 SQIVND (reference sequence). The CDR3 covers 13 residues. DNA of the CDR3: TGTGCCAGTAGTATTCAGGGTCTATCTGAAGCTTTCTTT. This sequence encodes CASSIQGLSEAFF.

The genes are TRBV2 and TRBJ2-5; no firm D call. This CDR3 comprises 13 residues. The germline CDR1 and CDR2 sequences are SNHLY and FYNNEI. With 4 bases removed from V and 5 bases from J, the gap between germline ends came to 11 bases. The CDR3 spells CASSVERSETQYF. CDR3 coding DNA: TGTGCCAGCAGTGTCGAGAGGAGTGAGACCCAGTACTTC.

CDR3: CATSSLGTGGFEKLFF. CDR3 nucleotides: TGTGCCACCAGCAGTCTAGGGACAGGGGGATTTGAAAAACTGTTTTTT. This sequence joins TRBV15 and TRBJ1-4, with TRBD1 matching 11 bases. Trimming took 3 bases from V and 7 from J; bases not matched to a gene: 7. CDR1 and CDR2 (germline): LNHNV, YYDKDF (reference sequence). The CDR3 contains 16 residues.

The chain joins TRBV6-5 to TRBJ1-3; TRBD1 matches 7 bases. This CDR3 spans 15 amino acids. V was pared by 7 bases and J by 2 bases, with 8 bases of the junction left unmatched. Germline V gene sequence: CDR1 MNHEY, CDR2 SVGAGI. CDR3 protein: CASTLEGATGNTIYF. CDR3 sequence (DNA): TGTGCCAGCACTCTCGAGGGGGCAACTGGAAACACCATATATTTT.

The gene calls are TRBV14 and TRBJ2-3; D is undetermined. Germline V gene sequence: CDR1 SGHDN, CDR2 FVKESK. The V end lost 6 bases, the J end lost 3 bases, and 4 bases lay between the germline ends. The CDR3 is made up of 11 amino acids. The CDR3 reads CASRQTDTQYF. The CDR3 region has the DNA TGTGCCAGCAGACAGACAGATACGCAGTATTTT.

This clone was seen only once. The rearrangement joins TRBV19 to TRBJ2-7; the D gene is possibly TRBD1 (5 bases). V was trimmed by 8 bases and J by 3 bases, leaving 17 bases between them. The germline CDR1 and CDR2 sequences are LNHDA and SQIVND (reference sequence). This CDR3 has 14 amino acids. Here the CDR3 DNA reads TGTGCCAGTCGTCAAGGGGTCGGTTTCTACGAGCAGTACTTC. Translated, it gives CASRQGVGFYEQYF.

The V and J genes are TRBV6-5 and TRBJ1-2, with unresolved D. The ends were cut back, 8 bases at V and 5 bases at J, with 6 bases in the middle. Germline lookup yields CDR1 MNHEY and CDR2 SVGAGI. The CDR3 runs 10 residues. This chain's CDR3 is CASARYGYTF. CDR3 nucleotide sequence: TGTGCCAGCGCACGGTATGGCTACACCTTC.

The rearrangement uses TRBV7-9 and TRBJ1-2, with 7 nucleotides matching TRBD1. Germline V lookup: CDR1 SEHNR, CDR2 FQNEAQ (reference sequence). This CDR3 contains 13 residues. With V trimmed by 5 bases and J by 3 bases, 3 bases remained unmatched. For the CDR3, the DNA is TGTGCCAGCAGCCCTGGGACAGACTATGGCTACACCTTC. Translation: CASSPGTDYGYTF.

The CDR3 spells CASSLAQGIMNTEAFF. The CDR3, as DNA: TGCGCCAGCAGCCTCGCACAGGGCATTATGAACACTGAAGCTTTCTTT. V and J are TRBV4-1 and TRBJ1-1; D possibly corresponds to TRBD1 (6 bases). CDR3 length equals 16 residues. V was pared by 4 bases and J by 0 bases, with 15 bases between. The germline CDR1 and CDR2 sequences are MGHRA and YSYEKL.

This chain uses TRBV30 with TRBJ1-6, with no clear D. Germline V lookup: CDR1 GTSNPN, CDR2 SVGIG (reference sequence). The CDR3 consists of 15 residues. V dropped 4 bases and J dropped 10 bases, with 20 bases sitting between them. The CDR3 DNA reads TGTGCCTGGATGCCCCTAAAGGAGTCAAGGTCACCCCTCCACTTT. Protein sequence: CAWMPLKESRSPLHF.